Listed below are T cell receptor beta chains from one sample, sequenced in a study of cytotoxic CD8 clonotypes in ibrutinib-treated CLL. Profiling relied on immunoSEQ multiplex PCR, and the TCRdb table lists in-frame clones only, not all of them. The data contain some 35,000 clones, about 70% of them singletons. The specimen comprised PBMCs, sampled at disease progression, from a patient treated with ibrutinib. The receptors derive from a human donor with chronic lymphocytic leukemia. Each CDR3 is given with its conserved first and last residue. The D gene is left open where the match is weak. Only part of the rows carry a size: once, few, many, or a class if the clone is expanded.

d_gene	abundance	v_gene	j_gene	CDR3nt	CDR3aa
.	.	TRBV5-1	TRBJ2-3	TGCGCCAGCAGCTTGGACTTTTCTAGCACAGATACGCAGTATTTT	CASSLDFSSTDTQYF
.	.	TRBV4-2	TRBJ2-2	TGTGCCAGCAGCCAAGAGCCAGGGGATCTCACCGGGGAGCTGTTTTTT	CASSQEPGDLTGELFF
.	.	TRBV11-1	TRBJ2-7	TGTGCCAGCAGCTTACAGGGGACCTACGAGCAGTACTTC	CASSLQGTYEQYF
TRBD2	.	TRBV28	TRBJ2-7	TGTGCCAGCAGAACTAGCGGGGGGGCGAGCGAGCAGTACTTC	CASRTSGGASEQYF
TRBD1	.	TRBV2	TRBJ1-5	TGTGCCAGCAGTGGGGACAGGGTGGGGATTCAGCCCCAGCATTTT	CASSGDRVGIQPQHF
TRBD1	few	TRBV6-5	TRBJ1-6	TGTGCCAGCAGTTTCGGGACAGGGGCAAGATCACCCCTCCACTTT	CASSFGTGARSPLHF
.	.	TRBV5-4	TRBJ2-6	TGTGCCAGCAGCTTGGCAGGATCTGGGGCCAACGTCCTGACTTTC	CASSLAGSGANVLTF
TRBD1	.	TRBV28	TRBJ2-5	TGTGCCAGCAGTTTATGGGGCCAGGGGGCCGGAGAGACCCAGTACTTC	CASSLWGQGAGETQYF
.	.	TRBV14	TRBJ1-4	TGTGCCAGCAGCGTGGATGACTCTAATGAAAAACTGTTTTTT	CASSVDDSNEKLFF
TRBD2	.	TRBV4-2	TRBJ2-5	TGTGCCAGCAGCCAAGATATAGCGGGGGAAGAGACCCAGTACTTC	CASSQDIAGEETQYF
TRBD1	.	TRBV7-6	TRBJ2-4	TGTGCCAGCAGCTTAGGGGACAGCATTCAGTACTTC	CASSLGDSIQYF
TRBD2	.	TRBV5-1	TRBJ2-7	TGCGCCAGCAGCTTTGGCGGGGGGGCCAGGGAGCAGTACTTC	CASSFGGGAREQYF
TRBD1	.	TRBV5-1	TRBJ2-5	TGCGCCAGCAGCTTGGGAACGGGACAGGGGACCGAGACCCAGTACTTC	CASSLGTGQGTETQYF
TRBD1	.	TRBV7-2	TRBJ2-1	TGTGCCAGCAGCGCTGACAGGGCCCTACGAGAGCAGTTCTTC	CASSADRALREQFF
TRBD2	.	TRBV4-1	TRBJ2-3	TGCGCCAGCAGCCAAGAGACTAGCGGGGGTAGCACAGATACGCAGTATTTT	CASSQETSGGSTDTQYF
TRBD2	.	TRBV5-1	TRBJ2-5	TGCGCCAGCAGCTCTGGGCTAGCGGGGTGGCAAGAGACCCAGTACTTC	CASSSGLAGWQETQYF
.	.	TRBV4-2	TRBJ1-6	TGTGCCAGCAGCCAAGAGGGACGGAGCTATAATTCACCCCTCCACTTT	CASSQEGRSYNSPLHF
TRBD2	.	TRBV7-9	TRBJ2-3	TGTGCCAGCAGCCAGGGACTAGTCAGCACAGATACGCAGTATTTT	CASSQGLVSTDTQYF
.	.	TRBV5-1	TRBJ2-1	TGCGCCAGCAGCTTGGGGATTTCTAGGGAGCAGTTCTTC	CASSLGISREQFF
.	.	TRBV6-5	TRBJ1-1	TGTGCCAGCAGAGGTATGGGAGGGATGGACACTGAAGCTTTCTTT	CASRGMGGMDTEAFF
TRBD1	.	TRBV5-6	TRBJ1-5	TGTGCCAGCAGCTTGGCGGACAGGGTGGGTCAGCCCCAGCATTTT	CASSLADRVGQPQHF
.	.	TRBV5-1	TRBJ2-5	TGCGCCAGCAGCTTGGGAGGGGTGGAGACCCAGTACTTC	CASSLGGVETQYF
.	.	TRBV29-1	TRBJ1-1	TGCAGCGCCCGGGACATCTACACTGAAGCTTTCTTT	CSARDIYTEAFF
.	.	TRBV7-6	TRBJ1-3	TGTGCCAGCAGCCCGGGACAAGGAAACACCATATATTTT	CASSPGQGNTIYF
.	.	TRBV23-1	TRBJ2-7	TGCGCCAGCAGTCAATCGGTCCTCGCGCTGCAGGGAACCTACGAGCAGTACTTC	CASSQSVLALQGTYEQYF
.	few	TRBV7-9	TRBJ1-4	TGTGCCAGCAGCTTATTGGCTAATGAAAAACTGTTTTTT	CASSLLANEKLFF
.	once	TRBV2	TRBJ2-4	TGTGCCAGCAGCGGGGGGTACTTC	CASSGGYF
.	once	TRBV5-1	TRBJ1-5	TGCGCCAGCAGCTTGATTCCCGATCAGCCCCAGCATTTT	CASSLIPDQPQHF
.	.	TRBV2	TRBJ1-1	TGTGCCAGCAGTGATTTGGGGGGCGACACTGAAGCTTTCTTT	CASSDLGGDTEAFF
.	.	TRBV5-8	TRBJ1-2	TGTGCCACCTCTCGCGCTAACTATGGCTACACCTTC	CATSRANYGYTF
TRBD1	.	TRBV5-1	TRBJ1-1	TGCGCCAGCAGCTTCCGACAGGGGGAGAACACTGAAGCTTTCTTT	CASSFRQGENTEAFF
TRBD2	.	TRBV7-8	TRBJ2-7	TGTGCCAGCAGCCCGCGGACTAGCTCCTACGAGCAGTACTTC	CASSPRTSSYEQYF
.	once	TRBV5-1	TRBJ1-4	TGCGCCAGCAGCCCGGACGGGTTCCGTGATACGATGGGAAAACTGTTTTTT	CASSPDGFRDTMGKLFF
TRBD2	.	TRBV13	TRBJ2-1	TGTGCCAGCAGCTTAGCGGGGGGGTACAATGAGCAGTTCTTC	CASSLAGGYNEQFF
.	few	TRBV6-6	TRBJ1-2	TGTGCCAGCAGCCAGGCCAGATCGGGGATTGAGGGCTACACCTTC	CASSQARSGIEGYTF
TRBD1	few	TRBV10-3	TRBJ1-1	TGTGCCATCAGTCCGGGACAGGGGCTTAGTCGGAACACTGAAGCTTTCTTT	CAISPGQGLSRNTEAFF
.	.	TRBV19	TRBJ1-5	TGTGCCAGTAGTATAGTAATCAATCAGCCCCAGCATTTT	CASSIVINQPQHF
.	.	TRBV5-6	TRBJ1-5	TGTGCCAGCAGCTTGGCAGGGCGGTATAGCAATCAGCCCCAGCATTTT	CASSLAGRYSNQPQHF
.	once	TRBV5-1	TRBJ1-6	TGCGCCAGCAGCTTGTGGGACGGCAATGCCTATAATTCACCCCTCCACTTT	CASSLWDGNAYNSPLHF
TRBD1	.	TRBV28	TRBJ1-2	TGTGCCAGCAGTTCCGGGACAGGTTCAGTATATGGCTACACCTTC	CASSSGTGSVYGYTF
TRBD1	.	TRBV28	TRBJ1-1	TGTGCCAGCAGGAGGGACAGACCAAACACTGAAGCTTTCTTT	CASRRDRPNTEAFF
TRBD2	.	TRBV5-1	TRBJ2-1	TGCGCCAGCAGCTTGGGGGGACTAGCTGGCTACAATGAGCAGTTCTTC	CASSLGGLAGYNEQFF
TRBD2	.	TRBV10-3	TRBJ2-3	TGTGCCATAAGAGCGGGGGGGCAGTGGATAGATACGCAGTATTTT	CAIRAGGQWIDTQYF
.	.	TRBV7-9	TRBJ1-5	TGTGCCAGCAGCTTTGACCCGCAGCCCCAGCATTTT	CASSFDPQPQHF
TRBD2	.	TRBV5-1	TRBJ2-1	TGCGCCAGCAGCTTGGCTAGCGGTTCGGAACCCTACAATGAGCAGTTCTTC	CASSLASGSEPYNEQFF
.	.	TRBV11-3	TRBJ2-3	TGTGCCAGCAGCTGGATTAGCACAGATACGCAGTATTTT	CASSWISTDTQYF
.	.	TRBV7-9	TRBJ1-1	TGTGCCAGCAGCTTATGGGGGGGCTTGAACACTGAAGCTTTCTTT	CASSLWGGLNTEAFF
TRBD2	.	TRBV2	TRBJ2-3	TGTGCCAGCAGAAGGGCCGGGTTAGCGGGGCTCACAGATACGCAGTATTTT	CASRRAGLAGLTDTQYF